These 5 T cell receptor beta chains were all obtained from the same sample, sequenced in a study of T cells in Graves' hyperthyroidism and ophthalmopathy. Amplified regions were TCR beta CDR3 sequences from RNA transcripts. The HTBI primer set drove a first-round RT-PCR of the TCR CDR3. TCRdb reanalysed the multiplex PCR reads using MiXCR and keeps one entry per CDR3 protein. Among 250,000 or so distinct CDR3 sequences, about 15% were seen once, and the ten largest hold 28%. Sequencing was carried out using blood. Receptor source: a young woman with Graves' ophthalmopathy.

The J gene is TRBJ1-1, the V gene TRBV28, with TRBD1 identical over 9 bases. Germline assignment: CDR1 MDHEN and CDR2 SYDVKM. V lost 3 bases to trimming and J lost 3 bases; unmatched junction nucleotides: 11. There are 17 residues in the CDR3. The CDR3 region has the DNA TGTGCCAGCAGTTTTGTTACAGGGGGCGCAGTCGACACTGAAGCTTTCTTT. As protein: CASSFVTGGAVDTEAFF.

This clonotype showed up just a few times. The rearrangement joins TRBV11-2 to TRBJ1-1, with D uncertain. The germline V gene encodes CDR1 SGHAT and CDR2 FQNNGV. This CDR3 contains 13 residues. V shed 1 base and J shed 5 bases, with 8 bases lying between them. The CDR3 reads CASSLARTTEAFF. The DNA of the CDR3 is TGTGCCAGCAGCTTAGCCAGGACTACTGAAGCTTTCTTT.

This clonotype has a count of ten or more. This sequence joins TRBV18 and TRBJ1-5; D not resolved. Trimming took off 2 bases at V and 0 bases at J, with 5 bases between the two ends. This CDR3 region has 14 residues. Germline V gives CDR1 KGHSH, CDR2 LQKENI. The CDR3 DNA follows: TGTGCCAGCTCACCAGGGAGTAGCAATCAGCCCCAGCATTTT. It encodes CASSPGSSNQPQHF. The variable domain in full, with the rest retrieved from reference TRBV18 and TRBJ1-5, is NAGVMQNPRHLVRRRGQEARLRCSPMKGHSHVYWYRQLPEEGLKFMVYLQKENIIDESGMPKERFSAEFPKEGPSILRIQQVVRGDSAAYFCASSPGSSNQPQHFGDGTRLSIL.

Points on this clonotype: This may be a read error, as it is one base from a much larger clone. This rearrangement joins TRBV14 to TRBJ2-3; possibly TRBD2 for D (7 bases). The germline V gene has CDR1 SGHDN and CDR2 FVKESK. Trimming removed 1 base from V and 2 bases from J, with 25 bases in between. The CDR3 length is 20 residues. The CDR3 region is CASSQGGGGPRVINTDTQYF. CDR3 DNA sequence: TGTGCCAGCAGCCAAGGAGGGGGGGGCCCCCGAGTAATAAACACAGATACGCAGTATTTT.

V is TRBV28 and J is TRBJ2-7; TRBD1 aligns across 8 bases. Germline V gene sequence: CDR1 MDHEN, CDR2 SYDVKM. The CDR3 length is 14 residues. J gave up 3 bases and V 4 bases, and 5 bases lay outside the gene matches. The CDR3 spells CASSSLGTGYEQYF. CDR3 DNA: TGTGCCAGCAGTTCTCTCGGGACAGGCTACGAGCAGTACTTC.